These T cell receptor beta chains were read from a single sample in a study of molecular identifiers for immune sequencing clone quantification. TCRdb independently ran MiXCR on the PCR reads; one entry per CDR3 protein. The table has 460,000 or so distinct CDR3 sequences, about a fifth seen once. The sequenced material came from naive CD8+ T cells from blood, with Jurkat cell RNA spiked in. The receptors derive from a human donor in good health. Some libraries in this study had Jurkat cell RNA spiked in. The CDR3 runs from the conserved cysteine through the conserved F or W.

v_call cdr3_aa
TRBV27 CASRPIPRDRGLYEQYF
TRBV11-3 CASSTRDSGLYNEQFF
TRBV6-5 CASSPPGGDTDTQYF
TRBV9 CASSLTLGEETQYF
TRBV6-5 CASSLSGTRYEQYF
TRBV7-9 CASSLGSGRETQYF
TRBV27 CASSLAGQAIGPQHF
TRBV23-1 CASSHPRAGRYSPLHF
TRBV5-1 CASSYPTGSLNTEAFF
TRBV20-1 CSARWGLLSYEQYF
TRBV4-1 CASSQQTIRQRPQHF
TRBV6-2/TRBV6-3 CASSIGTANQPQHF
TRBV20-1 CSASNFQGASTEAFF
TRBV2 CASSDWTSEATDTQYF
TRBV10-3 CAVSATYEQYF
TRBV6-2/TRBV6-3 CASTDGGQAYEQYF
TRBV7-3 CASSLSSGSLYEQFF
TRBV3-1 CASSQAGGAGEQYF
TRBV5-1 CASSETQGSYEQYF
TRBV7-2 CASSLVSRAETQYF
TRBV7-2 CASSLGRLSNQPQHF
TRBV6-6 CASSPYGPYQPQHF
TRBV7-9 CASSTYNQEQFF